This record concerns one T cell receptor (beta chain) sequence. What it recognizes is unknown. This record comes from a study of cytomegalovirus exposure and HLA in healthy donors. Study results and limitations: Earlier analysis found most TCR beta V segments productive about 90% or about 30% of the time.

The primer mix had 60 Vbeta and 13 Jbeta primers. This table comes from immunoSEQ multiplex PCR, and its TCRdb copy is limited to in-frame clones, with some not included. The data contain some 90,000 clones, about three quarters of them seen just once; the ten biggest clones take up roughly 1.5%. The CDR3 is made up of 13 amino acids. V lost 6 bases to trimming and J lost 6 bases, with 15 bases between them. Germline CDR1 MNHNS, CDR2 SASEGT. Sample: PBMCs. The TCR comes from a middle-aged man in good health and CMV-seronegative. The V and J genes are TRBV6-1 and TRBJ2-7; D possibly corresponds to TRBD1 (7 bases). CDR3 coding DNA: TGTGCCAGCAGCGGGGGAAGGGGGCTCGAGCAGTACTTC. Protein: CASSGGRGLEQYF.